One and the same sample provided the 32 T cell receptor beta chains below, sequenced in a study of blood T cell repertoires in COVID-19. Profiled with immunoSEQ multiplex PCR; TCRdb holds only in-frame clones, not every one. The sample lists 160,000 or so clones; 70% to 90% were seen once. Sequencing was performed on peripheral blood. These TCRs come from a human donor in a cohort sampled during active COVID-19.

This clone was counted between two and nine times. The chain employs TRBV6-5 and TRBJ1-1, with a possible D match to TRBD1 (6 bases). Germline CDR1 and CDR2: MNHEY and SVGAGI. V lost 8 bases to trimming and J lost 4 bases, with 17 bases between them. The CDR3 is 14 amino acids. CDR3 loop: CASRPRGGATEAFF. The DNA for the CDR3 is TGTGCCAGCCGACCGCGGGGGGGGGCCACTGAAGCTTTCTTT.

V is TRBV30 and J is TRBJ1-6; TRBD1 might be the D (5 bases). V was clipped by 2 bases and J by 5 bases, with 22 bases between them. The CDR3 contains 18 residues. CDR1 and CDR2 (germline): GTSNPN, SVGIG (reference sequence). DNA of the CDR3: TGTGCCTGGAGTAACCCCAGGGTGGAAATGCGTAATAATTCACCCCTCCACTTT. This sequence encodes CAWSNPRVEMRNNSPLHF.

This chain links TRBV2 with TRBJ1-1, with D possibly TRBD1 on 5 matching bases. The CDR3 extends over 13 amino acids. The germline CDR1 and CDR2 sequences are SNHLY and FYNNEI. Deletions cut 6 bases from V and 4 bases from J, with 12 bases between. The CDR3 coding sequence is TGTGCCAGCAGGTCACAGGTTGCCACTGAAGCTTTCTTT. Its translation is CASRSQVATEAFF.

This clone has just one count. The chain joins TRBV20-1 to TRBJ2-7; tentatively, D is TRBD1 (6 bases). V lost 5 bases to trimming and J lost 8 bases, with 13 bases between them. The CDR3 runs 11 residues. Germline CDR1 DFQATT, CDR2 SNEGSKA (reference sequence). The CDR3 sequence is CSAWHQGKQYF. The CDR3, as DNA: TGCAGTGCTTGGCATCAGGGGAAGCAGTACTTC.

This chain connects TRBV6-5 to TRBJ1-2; a weak D match, TRBD1 (6 bases). In germline, CDR1 is MNHEY, CDR2 SVGAGI. V lost 6 bases and J lost 6, with 11 bases in between. The CDR3 runs 12 residues. The CDR3 DNA follows: TGTGCCAGCAGCCTACAGGGAAATGGCTACACCTTC. It encodes CASSLQGNGYTF.

As DNA, the CDR3 is TGTGCCAGCAGCCCGGGACTAGCGGGGTATGGGGGGCTGGTATGGTTCTTC. Amino acid sequence: CASSPGLAGYGGLVWFF. V gene TRBV7-9 combines with J gene TRBJ2-1; 13 nucleotides agree with TRBD2. Trimming took 5 bases from V and 15 from J; bases not matched to a gene: 19. The germline gives CDR1 SEHNR, CDR2 FQNEAQ (reference sequence). The CDR3 extends over 17 amino acids.

The chain employs TRBV15 and TRBJ2-3; possible D gene TRBD1, 5 bases. Germline CDR1 is LNHNV and CDR2 is YYDKDF (reference sequence). The CDR3 is made up of 16 amino acids. V was shortened by 1 base and J by 0 bases, with 11 bases between the two germline ends. DNA of the CDR3: TGTGCCACCAGCAGAGGCGGTGGGGCTAGCACAGATACGCAGTATTTT. As protein: CATSRGGGASTDTQYF.

The gene calls are TRBV5-4 and TRBJ2-7; 7 nucleotides line up with TRBD1. Per the germline V gene, CDR1 is SGHNT and CDR2 is YYREEE (reference sequence). This CDR3 comprises 13 residues. Trimming took 4 bases from V and 5 from J; bases not matched to a gene: 6. This CDR3 reads CASSPGQSHEQYF. The DNA of the CDR3 is TGTGCCAGCAGCCCGGGACAGTCGCACGAGCAGTACTTC.

The chain recombines TRBV4-1 with TRBJ2-5; TRBD2 aligns across 11 bases. The germline gives CDR1 MGHRA, CDR2 YSYEKL. The ends lost 0 bases at V and 2 bases at J; junction bases unmatched: 5. CDR3 length equals 17 residues. The CDR3 loop is CASSQDGTSGTQETQYF. For the CDR3, the DNA is TGCGCCAGCAGCCAAGATGGGACTAGCGGAACACAAGAGACCCAGTACTTC.

The genes are TRBV6-5 and TRBJ1-4; a possible D gene is TRBD1 (6 bases). CDR3 length: 15 residues. Trimming removed 6 bases from V and 6 bases from J, with 17 bases in between. The germline V gene has CDR1 MNHEY and CDR2 SVGAGI. The CDR3 reads CASSVQGPSDEKLFF. DNA of the CDR3: TGTGCCAGCAGCGTACAGGGACCATCCGATGAAAAACTGTTTTTT.

The chain combines TRBV14 with TRBJ1-2; D unresolved. Germline CDR1 is SGHDN and CDR2 is FVKESK. The ends were cut back, 4 bases at V and 8 bases at J, with 11 bases in the middle. The CDR3 consists of 12 residues. CDR3 sequence (DNA): TGTGCCAGCAGCCCCCAGGATTGGGGCTACACCTTC. Amino acid sequence: CASSPQDWGYTF.

This clone appeared once. V and J are TRBV9 and TRBJ1-1, with unresolved D. Trimming stripped 4 bases from V and 3 bases from J, with 13 bases between. The V gene's germline CDR1 is SGDLS and CDR2 YYNGEE. The CDR3 spans 14 residues. The CDR3 sequence is CASSFSMADTEAFF. The CDR3 DNA is TGTGCCAGCAGCTTCAGTATGGCGGACACTGAAGCTTTCTTT.

The V call is TRBV7-9, the J call TRBJ1-3; D not resolved. The CDR3 is 15 amino acids. Germline V gives CDR1 SEHNR, CDR2 FQNEAQ (reference sequence). The ends were cut back, 5 bases at V and 1 base at J, with 12 bases in the middle. For the CDR3, the DNA is TGTGCCAGCAGCCTCCTCCGGGGTTCTGGAAACACCATATATTTT. Translation: CASSLLRGSGNTIYF.

The genes are TRBV7-8 and TRBJ2-7; 10 nucleotides agree with TRBD2. The CDR3 is 13 amino acids. Germline-derived CDR1 and CDR2 are SGHVS and FQNEAQ. The trim removed 5 bases at V and 3 bases at J, leaving 1 base unmatched. The CDR3 DNA reads TGTGCCAGCAGCCGGACTAGCGGCTACGAGCAGTACTTC. It translates to CASSRTSGYEQYF.

The chain joins TRBV7-2 to TRBJ2-1, with 8 bases fitting TRBD2. Germline lookup yields CDR1 SGHTA and CDR2 FQGNSA. The length of the CDR3 is 14 residues. V gave up 4 bases and J gave up 6 bases; unmatched junction bases: 5. The CDR3 loop is CASSSGTSLNEQFF. CDR3 DNA: TGTGCCAGCAGCTCAGGGACTAGTCTCAATGAGCAGTTCTTC.

This chain links TRBV7-8 with TRBJ2-7; the D gene is possibly TRBD2 (5 bases). The ends were cut back, 4 bases at V and 5 bases at J, with 18 bases in the middle. The length of the CDR3 is 15 residues. Germline values: CDR1 SGHVS, CDR2 FQNEAQ. CDR3 DNA: TGTGCCAGCAGCTCCTTTCTGGGAGAAGCGAACGAGCAGTACTTC. Translated, it gives CASSSFLGEANEQYF.

V and J are TRBV28 and TRBJ1-3; TRBD1 agrees at 9 bases. CDR3 length: 16 residues. V shed 5 bases, J shed 1 base, and the junction held 6 bases outside the gene matches. CDR1 and CDR2 (germline): MDHEN, SYDVKM. This CDR3 reads CASSPGTGPSGNTIYF. The CDR3 DNA sequence: TGTGCCAGCAGTCCCGGGACAGGGCCGTCTGGAAACACCATATATTTT. Supplemented by reference TRBV28 and TRBJ1-3, the full variable domain reads DVKVTQSSRYLVKRTGEKVFLECVQDMDHENMFWYRQDPGLGLRLIYFSYDVKMKEKGDIPEGYSVSREKKERFSLILESASTNQTSMYLCASSPGTGPSGNTIYFGEGSWLTVV.

The V call is TRBV9, the J call TRBJ2-5, with 9 positions matching TRBD1. The germline V gene encodes CDR1 SGDLS and CDR2 YYNGEE. The CDR3 length is 16 residues. V shed 4 bases and J 1 base; nucleotides not matched to a gene: 8. Here the CDR3 reads CASSPGTGWAQETQYF. In DNA, the CDR3 is TGTGCCAGCAGCCCAGGGACAGGGTGGGCCCAAGAGACCCAGTACTTC.

A single count supports this clone. The V gene is TRBV19, the J gene TRBJ2-1; weak D call: TRBD2 (7 bases). The CDR3 contains 14 residues. Germline V gives CDR1 LNHDA, CDR2 SQIVND (reference sequence). V dropped 10 bases and J dropped 3 bases, with 16 bases sitting between them. DNA for the CDR3: TGTGCCATAGGGCCCGGGGGGCACTACAATGAGCAGTTCTTC. Translation gives CAIGPGGHYNEQFF.

The CDR3 DNA follows: TGTGCCAGCAGCCGCATCCAGCGGAGCACAGATACGCAGTATTTT. Translated: CASSRIQRSTDTQYF. The rearrangement uses TRBV14 and TRBJ2-3, with D possibly matching TRBD2 (5 bases). This CDR3 contains 15 residues. Germline V gene data show CDR1 as SGHDN and CDR2 as FVKESK. V lost 4 bases, J lost 0 bases, and 11 bases lay in between. The full variable domain, in which reference TRBV14 and TRBJ2-3 provide the parts outside the CDR3, is EAGVTQFPSHSVIEKGQTVTLRCDPISGHDNLYWYRRVMGKEIKFLLHFVKESKQDESGMPNNRFLAERTGGTYSTLKVQPAELEDSGVYFCASSRIQRSTDTQYFGPGTRLTVL.

This CDR3 is CASRGQGEYYGYTF. CDR3 coding DNA: TGTGCCAGTAGGGGACAGGGCGAATACTATGGCTACACCTTC. J is TRBJ1-2 and V is TRBV19; 9 bases fit TRBD1. Germline assignment: CDR1 LNHDA and CDR2 SQIVND (reference sequence). The CDR3 is made up of 14 amino acids. Trimming removed 6 bases from V and 3 bases from J; junction bases left unmatched: 5.

This rearrangement joins TRBV6-4 to TRBJ2-5; TRBD2 might be the D (5 bases). V lost 4 bases, J lost 5 bases, and 11 bases lay in between. The CDR3 sequence is 13 residues long. The germline gives CDR1 MRHNA, CDR2 SNTAGT. DNA for the CDR3: TGTGCCAGCAGTGTGGACTTGGGGGAGACCCAGTACTTC. It encodes CASSVDLGETQYF.

This chain uses TRBV29-1 with TRBJ2-1; the match to TRBD2 covers 14 bases. The CDR3 is made up of 13 amino acids. CDR1 and CDR2 (germline): SQVTM, ANQGSEA. The junction had 5 bases not matched to a gene; V was cut back by 6 bases and J by 10 bases. The CDR3 sequence is CSVRLAGGREQFF. The CDR3 bases are TGCAGCGTGCGACTAGCGGGGGGGCGCGAGCAGTTCTTC.

The chain joins TRBV7-2 to TRBJ2-7; 11 nucleotides match TRBD1. The junction had 6 bases not matched to a gene; V was cut back by 7 bases and J by 7 bases. The CDR3 is 13 amino acids. The germline V gene encodes CDR1 SGHTA and CDR2 FQGNSA. The CDR3 sequence is CASNGQGAGEQYF. The DNA for the CDR3 is TGTGCCAGCAACGGACAGGGGGCGGGGGAGCAGTACTTC.

This chain joins TRBV10-2 and TRBJ2-1, with a weak D call TRBD2 (6 bases). Trimming removed 3 bases from V and 3 bases from J, with 12 bases in between. CDR1 WSHSY and CDR2 SAAADI come from the germline V gene. The CDR3 covers 15 residues. CDR3 nucleotide sequence: TGCGCCAGCAGTGAAGCTGGCGGGAACTACAATGAGCAGTTCTTC. It is translated as CASSEAGGNYNEQFF.

The chain links TRBV6-5 to TRBJ2-1; TRBD2 might be the D (6 bases). V gave up 6 bases and J gave up 10 bases, with 13 bases separating them. CDR3 length: 12 amino acids. From germline, CDR1 is MNHEY and CDR2 SVGAGI. CDR3 sequence (DNA): TGTGCCAGCAGCCCCTGGGGGGTCGAGCAGTTCTTC. Residues: CASSPWGVEQFF.

Turning to this clone: A junction end diverges from the germline sequence, so it may reflect a read error. The CDR3 spells CASSVGTSGSNTGELFF. CDR3 nucleotide sequence: TGTGCTAGCAGCGTAGGGACTAGCGGGAGCAACACCGGGGAGCTGTTTTTT. The gene calls are TRBV7-7 and TRBJ2-2; the match to TRBD2 covers 14 bases. The germline gives CDR1 SSHAT, CDR2 FNYEAQ (reference sequence). The CDR3 contains 17 residues.

The chain links TRBV6-6 to TRBJ1-2; D unresolved. The ends were cut back, 2 bases at V and 8 bases at J, with 9 bases in the middle. Germline V gene lookup returns CDR1 MNHNY and CDR2 SVGAGI (reference sequence). This CDR3 spans 12 amino acids. The CDR3 DNA reads TGTGCCAGCAGTTACGTCCGGTCCGGCTACACCTTC. It codes for CASSYVRSGYTF.

V and J are TRBV7-3 and TRBJ2-2, with TRBD2 as a possible D gene (5 bases). Germline-derived CDR1 and CDR2 are SGHTA and FQGTGA. V lost 5 bases and J lost 6, with 13 bases in between. The CDR3 runs 14 residues. In DNA form, the CDR3 reads TGTGCCAGCAGCCATTCCGGGGTCTCCGGGGAGCTGTTTTTT. Amino acids: CASSHSGVSGELFF. Complete variable domain (other parts from reference TRBV7-3 and TRBJ2-2): GAGVSQTPSNKVTEKGKYVELRCDPISGHTALYWYRQSLGQGPEFLIYFQGTGAADDSGLPNDRFFAVRPEGSVSTLKIQRTERGDSAVYLCASSHSGVSGELFFGEGSRLTVL.

This clone has only one observation. This chain joins TRBV7-9 and TRBJ2-5, with D maybe TRBD2 (6 bases). V was cut by 6 bases and J by 3 bases, with 29 bases left in between. From germline, CDR1 is SEHNR and CDR2 FQNEAQ (reference sequence). CDR3 length: 19 amino acids. The CDR3 loop reads CASSPDLWTSSTGEETQYF. For the CDR3, the DNA is TGTGCCAGCAGTCCCGATTTATGGACATCATCGACGGGAGAAGAGACCCAGTACTTC.

In this sample, this clone turned up a few times. V usage is TRBV9 and J usage is TRBJ2-1; 7 bases line up with TRBD1. CDR3 length: 14 amino acids. The J segment lost 3 bases and the V segment lost 5 bases, leaving 5 bases of the junction unmatched. The germline V gene encodes CDR1 SGDLS and CDR2 YYNGEE. The CDR3 spells CASRRGTDYNEQFF. DNA for the CDR3: TGTGCCAGCAGACGAGGGACAGACTACAATGAGCAGTTCTTC.

This clone was observed once. The chain is built from TRBV7-2 and TRBJ1-1; D not certain. Germline values: CDR1 SGHTA, CDR2 FQGNSA. Deletions cut 4 bases from V and 5 bases from J, with 11 bases between. This CDR3 comprises 13 residues. CDR3 sequence (DNA): TGTGCCAGCAGCTCAGTCGTGAGGACTGAAGCTTTCTTT. This gives the protein CASSSVVRTEAFF.